These T cell receptor beta chains were read from a single sample in a study of cytomegalovirus exposure and HLA in healthy donors. The method was immunoSEQ multiplex PCR; TCRdb's version includes in-frame clones alone and lacks a portion of them. This table holds over 130,000 clones, about 84% found once. The source material was PBMCs. The receptors were sampled from a woman aged 35 to 49 in good health and CMV-seropositive. Both conserved end residues are part of each CDR3. The D gene is left open where the match is weak. Only part of the rows carry a size: once, few, many, or a class if the clone is expanded.

D gene	J gene	V gene	clone size	CDR3 protein	CDR3 DNA
NA	TRBJ2-4	TRBV21-1	NA	CASSKAQVVAKNIQYF	TGTGCCAGCAGCAAAGCGCAGGTGGTGGCCAAAAACATTCAGTACTTC
TRBD2	TRBJ2-5	TRBV5-4	NA	CASSAGTSGVGETQYF	TGTGCCAGCAGCGCCGGGACTAGCGGGGTAGGGGAGACCCAGTACTTC
NA	TRBJ1-2	TRBV11-2	once	CASSSIWQGGGGYTF	TGTGCCAGCAGCTCAATTTGGCAGGGAGGAGGAGGCTACACCTTC
TRBD1	TRBJ1-2	TRBV11-2	few	CASSYGQGASYGYTF	TGTGCCAGCAGCTATGGGCAGGGGGCTTCCTATGGCTACACCTTC
TRBD1	TRBJ2-3	TRBV5-4	few	CASSLGQGADTQYF	TGTGCCAGCAGCTTGGGACAGGGGGCAGATACGCAGTATTTT
TRBD1	TRBJ1-2	TRBV6-1	NA	CASRLTGGGGYTF	TGTGCCAGCAGGCTCACAGGGGGCGGAGGCTACACCTTC
TRBD1	TRBJ2-5	TRBV27	NA	CAGRKVGTGGLWETQYF	TGTGCCGGGCGGAAGGTGGGAACAGGGGGCTTATGGGAGACCCAGTACTTC
NA	TRBJ1-2	TRBV5-5	NA	CASSSGGNNGYTF	TGTGCCAGCAGCTCGGGGGGAAATAATGGCTACACCTTC
NA	TRBJ1-4	TRBV29-1	NA	CSVGGLGEKLFF	TGCAGCGTTGGGGGGCTAGGTGAAAAACTGTTTTTT
TRBD2	TRBJ2-7	TRBV6-1	once	CASSAWTSGGTGQYF	TGTGCCAGCAGTGCCTGGACTAGCGGCGGCACCGGGCAGTACTTC
NA	TRBJ2-1	TRBV5-5	NA	CASSLGLAEYNEQFF	TGTGCCAGCAGCTTGGGATTAGCCGAATACAATGAGCAGTTCTTC
NA	TRBJ1-2	TRBV5-1	NA	CASSTRTAPYGYTF	TGCGCCAGCAGCACAAGGACAGCCCCGTATGGCTACACCTTC
TRBD1	TRBJ1-1	TRBV5-1	NA	CASSLGRDSRTTEAFF	TGCGCCAGCAGCTTGGGAAGGGACAGTAGGACCACTGAAGCTTTCTTT
NA	TRBJ2-5	TRBV6-1	NA	CASSERVRQETQYF	TGTGCCAGCAGTGAACGGGTACGGCAAGAGACCCAGTACTTC
TRBD1	TRBJ1-2	TRBV10-2	NA	CASSSGTANYGYTF	TGCGCCAGCAGTTCCGGGACAGCGAACTATGGCTACACCTTC
NA	TRBJ1-3	TRBV28	NA	CASSLSTRGNTIYF	TGTGCCAGCAGTTTATCAACCCGGGGGAACACCATATATTTT
TRBD1	TRBJ1-1	TRBV7-2	NA	CASSLDRGRTEAFF	TGTGCCAGCAGTCTGGACAGGGGGAGGACTGAAGCTTTCTTT
NA	TRBJ2-7	TRBV19	NA	CASSISPSYEQYF	TGTGCCAGTAGTATATCCCCTTCGTACGAGCAGTACTTC
TRBD1	TRBJ2-1	TRBV11-3	NA	CASSQTGGSYNEQFF	TGTGCCAGCAGCCAAACAGGGGGGTCCTACAATGAGCAGTTCTTC
TRBD2	TRBJ2-3	TRBV18	NA	CASSLAGDADTQYF	TGTGCCAGCTCCTTAGCGGGAGACGCAGATACGCAGTATTTT
NA	TRBJ2-3	TRBV7-9	few	CSSSSPFNRPTTDTQYF	TGTTCCAGCAGCTCACCGTTCAACAGGCCTACCACAGATACGCAGTATTTT
NA	TRBJ2-3	TRBV9	NA	CASSPSGDTQYF	TGTGCCAGCAGCCCTTCAGGGGATACGCAGTATTTT